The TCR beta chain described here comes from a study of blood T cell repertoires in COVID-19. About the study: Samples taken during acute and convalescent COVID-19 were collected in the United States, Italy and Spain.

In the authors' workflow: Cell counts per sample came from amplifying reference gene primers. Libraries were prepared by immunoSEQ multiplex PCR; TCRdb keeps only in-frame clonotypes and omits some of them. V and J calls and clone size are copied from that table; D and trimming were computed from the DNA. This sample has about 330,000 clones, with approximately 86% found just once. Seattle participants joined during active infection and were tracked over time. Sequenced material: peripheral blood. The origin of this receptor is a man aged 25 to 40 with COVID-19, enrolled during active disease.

The CDR3 DNA sequence: TGTGCCAGCGCGCTAGCGGGGGTAAGAAATGAGCAGTTCTTC. Protein sequence: CASALAGVRNEQFF. This chain connects TRBV25-1 to TRBJ2-1, with TRBD2 matching 10 bases. V dropped 8 bases and J dropped 7; count of bases not matched to a gene: 8. Looked up from germline, CDR1 is MGHDK and CDR2 is SYGVNS. The CDR3 has 14 amino acids.